Listed here are 10 T cell receptor beta chains from one sample, sequenced in a study of breast tumors, draining lymph nodes, adjacent tissues (TCRdb year 2016). Libraries were built with multiplex PCR. The run used an Illumina HiSeq 2000. TCRdb trimmed the raw reads at Q25, called clones with MiXCR and kept productive beta chains. When rows share a CDR3 protein, they turn into one entry using the most common DNA and genes. The sample profile shows 100,000 to 150,000 distinct CDR3 sequences; just under 20% of them were found once. The ten biggest clones cover roughly 3.6% of the sample. Lymph node samples came from the axillary draining lymph nodes of breast cancer patients. The specimen was axillary lymph node tissue. The receptors originated from a female donor with breast cancer. Some clones in this sample may be carry-over from other donors' samples.

Ten or more counts support this clonotype. The rearrangement uses TRBV20-1 and TRBJ2-5; no firm D call. Germline V gene data show CDR1 as DFQATT and CDR2 as SNEGSKA (reference sequence). V was shortened by 0 bases and J by 0 bases, with 14 bases between the two germline ends. The CDR3 extends over 16 amino acids. The CDR3 DNA reads as TGCAGTGCTAGAGATCCCTCCCTGAGACACCAAGAGACCCAGTACTTC. Translated, it gives CSARDPSLRHQETQYF.

This clonotype was recorded at least ten times. The rearrangement uses TRBV3-1 and TRBJ2-1; tentatively, D is TRBD2 (6 bases). CDR1 is LGHDT and CDR2 is YNNKEL in the germline V gene (reference sequence). V lost 4 bases and J lost 8, with 12 bases in between. This CDR3 comprises 13 residues. The chain's CDR3 is CASSRSGPYEQFF. CDR3 sequence (DNA): TGTGCCAGCAGCCGTAGCGGCCCATATGAGCAGTTCTTC.

This clonotype was found many times. The chain couples TRBV9 to TRBJ1-3; no reliable D call. V lost 4 bases and J 0 bases, leaving 11 bases between the germline ends. This CDR3 comprises 15 residues. CDR1 is SGDLS and CDR2 is YYNGEE in the germline V gene. The CDR3 spells CASSRSHDSGNTIYF. CDR3 bases: TGTGCCAGCAGCAGAAGTCACGACTCTGGAAACACCATATATTTT.

As regards this clonotype: This could be a read error, since a much larger clone is one nucleotide away. The chain uses TRBV6-1 and TRBJ2-3; TRBD1 or TRBD2 may be the D gene (5 bases each). V was clipped by 7 bases and J by 8 bases, with 25 bases between them. CDR3 length equals 16 residues. Per the germline V gene, CDR1 is MNHNS and CDR2 is SASEGT. As DNA, the CDR3 is TGTGCCAGCACTCAAGAGAGGGGTAGGTCATCCGCTACGCAGTATTTT. It specifies CASTQERGRSSATQYF.

This clonotype was seen many times. The rearrangement joins TRBV6-5 to TRBJ2-3, with TRBD2 matching 7 bases. This CDR3 is 15 amino acids long. Per germline, CDR1 MNHEY and CDR2 SVGAGI. J was trimmed by 2 bases and V by 6 bases; bases with no gene match: 8. As DNA, the CDR3 is TGTGCCAGCAGACGGACTAGAGGGGCCACAGATACGCAGTATTTT. Protein product: CASRRTRGATDTQYF.

In the case of this clonotype: A read error is possible here, since a much larger clone lies one base away. The J gene is TRBJ1-4, the V gene TRBV19; D may be TRBD1 (5 bases). This CDR3 is built from 15 residues. Trimming cost V 6 bases and J 0 bases, with 11 bases left between them. From germline, CDR1 is LNHDA and CDR2 SQIVND (reference sequence). CDR3 DNA sequence: TGTGCCAGTAGCGGCGGGGGGACAACTAATGAAAAACTGTTTTTT. It specifies CASSGGGTTNEKLFF.

This clonotype has at least ten counts. The chain recombines TRBV6-2 or TRBV6-3 with TRBJ1-2; D is possibly TRBD1 (5 bases). Between the trimmed V and J ends, which lost 7 bases and 5 bases, there was a span of 11 bases. The CDR3 length is 12 residues. Germline CDR1 reads MNHEY; CDR2 reads SVGEGT. The CDR3 DNA follows: TGTGCCAGCAAGACAGCTTCATATGGCTACACCTTC. Amino acids: CASKTASYGYTF.

In its sample, this clonotype was seen many times. The chain links TRBV4-1 to TRBJ1-2; D is uncertain. From germline, CDR1 is MGHRA and CDR2 YSYEKL. The CDR3 spans 13 residues. Trimming took off 2 bases at V and 8 bases at J, with 12 bases between the two ends. CDR3 DNA sequence: TGCGCCAGCAGCCAACCTCGACCCCGGGGCTACACCTTC. This codes for CASSQPRPRGYTF.

Remarks on this clonotype: A much larger clone differs by one base, so this may be a read error. The chain combines TRBV4-1 with TRBJ2-1; unclear D gene. V lost 0 bases and J 9 bases, leaving 6 bases between the germline ends. Germline assignment: CDR1 MGHRA and CDR2 YSYEKL. This CDR3 spans 12 amino acids. The CDR3 reads CASSQELAEQFF. Here the CDR3 DNA reads TGCGCCAGCAGCCAAGAATTAGCTGAGCAGTTCTTC.

J is TRBJ2-6 and V is TRBV28, with D uncertain. Between the trimmed V and J ends, which lost 6 bases and 4 bases, there was a span of 4 bases. The germline V gene has CDR1 MDHEN and CDR2 SYDVKM. The CDR3 has 12 residues. The CDR3 protein is CASRQGANVLTF. The DNA of the CDR3 is TGTGCCAGCAGGCAGGGGGCCAACGTCCTGACTTTC.